This entry concerns a single T cell receptor (beta chain). This sample is part of a study of blood T cell repertoires in COVID-19. Across the study: Two consecutive negative NP/OP PCR tests, clearance, or resolved symptoms defined Cohort 3 recovery.

Participants were aged 18 to 89 years, lived in 24 US areas, and enrolled virtually. The CDR3 totals 13 residues. In germline, CDR1 is SGHVS, CDR2 FQNEAQ. V lost 10 bases and J lost 4, with 17 bases in between. Per the original methods: Nucleated cell counts were estimated from reference gene primer amplification. Profiled with immunoSEQ multiplex PCR; TCRdb holds only in-frame clones, not every one. D and trimming come from the DNA, and the V and J calls and clone size come from that table. Altogether 200,000 to 250,000 clones are present, approximately 87% being singletons, with the ten largest covering 3.1%.

This chain links TRBV7-8 with TRBJ2-7, with a tentative D call TRBD2 (7 bases). The source of this sequence is a woman aged 45-65 years in a cohort exposed to, infected with or recovered from COVID-19 (not recorded which). The sample consisted of PBMCs or T cells enriched from blood (not recorded which). The CDR3, as DNA: TGTGCCACAGGGGCCGGGGAGGGGTACGAGCAGTACTTC. Residues: CATGAGEGYEQYF.